A selection of T cell receptor beta chains follows, all from one sample in a study of blood T cell repertoires in COVID-19. Clones were sequenced by immunoSEQ multiplex PCR, and TCRdb holds only the in-frame ones, with some missing. The data contain about 240,000 clones, about 86% of them singletons. The source material was PBMCs or T cells enriched from blood (not recorded which). These receptor sequences come from a woman aged 35 to 49 with acute COVID-19. Both conserved end residues are part of each CDR3. The D gene is left open where the match is weak. Clone size is given for some rows only: seen once, a few or many times, or a class if the clone is expanded.

TRBJ2-7,TRBV5-5,NA,once,CASSNLYEQYF,TGTGCCAGCAGCAATCTCTACGAGCAGTACTTC
TRBJ2-3,TRBV19,TRBD1,NA,CPHRRTGGPHTDTQYF,TGTCCCCACCGGAGGACAGGGGGCCCCCACACAGATACGCAGTATTTT
TRBJ2-2,TRBV4-2,TRBD2,NA,CASSLPGLAGGANTGELFF,TGTGCCAGCAGCCTCCCGGGACTAGCGGGAGGAGCGAACACCGGGGAGCTGTTTTTT
TRBJ2-2,TRBV10-3,TRBD2,NA,CAISDVSGSTGELFF,TGTGCCATCAGTGATGTAAGCGGGAGTACCGGGGAGCTGTTTTTT
TRBJ2-1,TRBV7-3,NA,NA,CASSIRETTVNEQFF,TGTGCCAGCAGCATAAGGGAGACAACAGTCAATGAGCAGTTCTTC
TRBJ2-7,TRBV27,TRBD2,NA,CASSPLGRGGGYEQYF,TGTGCCAGCAGTCCACTTGGGAGGGGAGGAGGCTACGAGCAGTACTTC
TRBJ2-7,TRBV2,NA,NA,CASSRQAAYEQYF,TGTGCCAGCAGTCGACAGGCGGCCTACGAGCAGTACTTC
TRBJ2-2,TRBV18,TRBD2,NA,CASSGKGLAGGGRELFF,TGTGCCAGCTCGGGGAAGGGACTAGCGGGAGGGGGCCGGGAGCTGTTTTTT
TRBJ1-2,TRBV7-2,NA,NA,CASNPQGPRYGYTF,TGTGCCAGCAACCCGCAGGGCCCGAGGTATGGCTACACCTTC
TRBJ2-2,TRBV27,TRBD1,NA,CASSLFGTGYFGELFF,TGTGCCAGCAGTTTATTTGGGACAGGGTACTTCGGGGAGCTGTTTTTT
TRBJ1-2,TRBV5-8,NA,NA,CASSLAQLVPGGYTF,TGTGCCAGCAGCTTGGCGCAGCTAGTTCCCGGCGGCTACACCTTC
TRBJ2-7,TRBV5-1,TRBD2,NA,CASSLAGGSKVFYEQYF,TGCGCCAGCAGCTTGGCGGGGGGGTCCAAAGTCTTCTACGAGCAGTACTTC
TRBJ2-7,TRBV3-1/TRBV3-2,NA,NA,CASSPLRSSYEQYF,TGTGCCAGCAGCCCATTGAGAAGCTCCTACGAGCAGTACTTC
TRBJ2-7,TRBV6-1,NA,NA,CASSERGYLYEQYF,TGTGCCAGCAGTGAAAGGGGCTATCTCTACGAGCAGTACTTC
TRBJ2-3,TRBV7-9,TRBD2,NA,CASSLATSGRSGDTQYF,TGTGCCAGCAGCTTAGCGACTAGCGGGAGATCAGGAGATACGCAGTATTTT
TRBJ2-1,TRBV6-5,NA,NA,CASRQYNEQFF,TGTGCTTCAAGACAGTACAATGAGCAGTTCTTC
TRBJ1-3,TRBV19,NA,NA,CASHRRQSGNTIYF,TGTGCCAGCCACCGGCGGCAATCTGGAAACACCATATATTTT
TRBJ2-1,TRBV11-3,TRBD2,NA,CASSSRTTGRALEEQFF,TGTGCCAGCAGCTCGAGGACTACCGGGAGGGCCTTAGAGGAGCAGTTCTTC
TRBJ1-5,TRBV4-1,TRBD1,NA,CASSQVWGQGFQPQHF,TGCGCCAGCAGCCAAGTGTGGGGACAGGGTTTTCAGCCCCAGCATTTT
TRBJ2-3,TRBV24-1,TRBD2,NA,CATSQAAGAGGPCADTQYF,TGTGCCACCTCACAGGCAGCGGGAGCGGGAGGGCCGTGTGCAGATACGCAGTATTTT
TRBJ2-7,TRBV7-2,TRBD2,NA,CASRPGLAGYEQYF,TGTGCCAGCAGACCGGGACTAGCGGGGTACGAGCAGTACTTC
TRBJ1-6,TRBV18,NA,few,CASSAGGNSPLHF,TGTGCCAGCTCAGCAGGAGGTAATTCACCCCTCCACTTT
TRBJ2-6,TRBV2,TRBD2,NA,CASSERWSSGYSGANVLTF,TGTGCCAGCAGTGAAAGATGGTCTAGCGGATACTCTGGGGCCAACGTCCTGACTTTC
TRBJ2-3,TRBV13,TRBD1,NA,CASSLRDRYTDTQYF,TGTGCCAGCAGCTTAAGGGACAGGTACACAGATACGCAGTATTTT
TRBJ1-5,TRBV28,TRBD1,NA,CATGTGAQPQHF,TGTGCCACCGGGACAGGGGCTCAGCCCCAGCATTTT
TRBJ2-1,TRBV27,NA,NA,CASSTQGFSWFF,TGTGCCAGCAGTACTCAGGGTTTTAGTTGGTTCTTC
TRBJ1-6,TRBV4-1,NA,NA,CASSQRLVTANSPLHF,TGCGCCAGCAGCCAACGTTTAGTCACAGCCAATTCACCCCTCCACTTT
TRBJ1-2,TRBV15,NA,medium-sized,CATSRGLDRRGYGYTF,TGTGCCACCAGCAGAGGTCTGGATAGGAGAGGCTATGGCTACACCTTC
TRBJ2-7,TRBV4-1,NA,NA,CASSQLQNSQAPSNF,TGCGCCAGCAGCCAACTACAGAACTCCCAGGCCCCCAGTAACTTC
TRBJ1-6,TRBV10-1,NA,NA,CASSEGAYGNSPLHF,TGCGCCAGCAGTGAGGGGGCCTATGGGAATTCACCCCTCCACTTT
TRBJ2-3,TRBV30,NA,NA,CAWETSYGLQSTDTQYF,TGTGCCTGGGAGACCTCATACGGCCTACAGAGCACAGATACGCAGTATTTT
TRBJ1-4,TRBV7-9,NA,NA,CASSTETEPTYEKLFF,TGTGCCAGCAGCACGGAGACAGAGCCGACCTATGAAAAACTGTTTTTT
TRBJ2-3,TRBV5-4,NA,NA,CASSLGGTSTDTQYF,TGTGCCAGCAGCTTAGGAGGGACCAGCACAGATACGCAGTATTTT
TRBJ1-6,TRBV6-5,NA,NA,CASSPARDSPLHF,TGTGCCAGCAGTCCAGCCCGGGATTCACCCCTCCACTTT
TRBJ1-6,TRBV9,NA,NA,CASSQGGGSNSPLHF,TGTGCCAGCAGCCAAGGTGGGGGCTCTAATTCACCCCTCCACTTT
TRBJ1-1,TRBV6-1,NA,once,CASSEPGSFNTEAFF,TGTGCCAGCAGTGAACCGGGGAGCTTCAACACTGAAGCTTTCTTT
TRBJ1-1,TRBV7-9,NA,NA,CASSKQGSGNTEAFF,TGTGCCAGCAGCAAACAGGGCTCGGGGAACACTGAAGCTTTCTTT
TRBJ1-3,TRBV19,NA,NA,CASSILSGIDSGNTIYF,TGTGCCAGTAGTATATTGTCAGGAATCGACTCTGGAAACACCATATATTTT
TRBJ1-1,TRBV4-2,NA,NA,CASSQDMNTEAFF,TGTGCCAGCAGCCAAGACATGAACACTGAAGCTTTCTTT
TRBJ2-1,TRBV5-4,NA,NA,CASSLGHYNEQFF,TGTGCCAGCAGCTTGGGACACTACAATGAGCAGTTCTTC
TRBJ1-6,TRBV7-9,TRBD1,once,CASTGGQGENSPLHF,TGTGCCAGCACCGGAGGACAGGGGGAAAATTCACCCCTCCACTTT
TRBJ2-4,TRBV9,NA,NA,CASSVRAGAKNIQYF,TGTGCCAGCAGCGTAAGGGCGGGTGCCAAAAACATTCAGTACTTC
TRBJ2-1,TRBV11-3,TRBD1,once,CASSLGDRGYNEQFF,TGTGCCAGCAGCTTAGGCGACAGGGGGTACAATGAGCAGTTCTTC
TRBJ1-2,TRBV19,NA,NA,CASRSTGNYGYTF,TGTGCCAGTAGATCGACGGGAAACTATGGCTACACCTTC
TRBJ2-7,TRBV6-1,TRBD2,NA,CASSELVGTSYEQYF,TGTGCCAGCAGTGAATTAGTCGGGACTAGCTACGAGCAGTACTTC
TRBJ2-7,TRBV19,TRBD2,few,CASSIFAGGPYEQYF,TGTGCCAGTAGTATCTTCGCGGGAGGGCCCTACGAGCAGTACTTC
TRBJ1-5,TRBV6-1,NA,NA,CASSENRASQPQHF,TGTGCCAGCAGTGAAAACAGGGCTAGTCAGCCCCAGCATTTT
TRBJ1-4,TRBV3-1/TRBV3-2,NA,once,CASSQYRDTELFF,TGTGCCAGCAGCCAATACCGGGACACGGAACTGTTTTTT
TRBJ1-1,TRBV6-5,NA,NA,CASSLLDRNTEAFF,TGTGCCAGCAGTCTTCTGGACAGGAACACTGAAGCTTTCTTT
TRBJ2-1,TRBV28,TRBD1,NA,CASRDRDRIYNEQFF,TGTGCCAGCAGGGACCGGGACAGGATATACAATGAGCAGTTCTTC
TRBJ2-7,TRBV7-2,TRBD2,NA,CASSLTVGTSRGEQYF,TGTGCCAGCAGCTTAACGGTTGGGACTAGCAGGGGCGAGCAGTACTTC
TRBJ1-2,TRBV5-6,NA,NA,CASSSRTGDYGYTF,TGTGCCAGCAGCTCCCGCACAGGAGACTATGGCTACACCTTC
TRBJ2-7,TRBV29-1,TRBD1,NA,CSVDVGQGSYEQYF,TGCAGCGTTGATGTGGGACAGGGGTCCTACGAGCAGTACTTC
TRBJ2-7,TRBV2,TRBD2,NA,CASRNGLAGGYEQYF,TGTGCCAGCAGGAACGGACTAGCGGGAGGGTACGAGCAGTACTTC
TRBJ1-3,TRBV19,NA,NA,CASRARNPGNTIYF,TGTGCCAGTAGAGCCAGGAACCCTGGAAACACCATATATTTT